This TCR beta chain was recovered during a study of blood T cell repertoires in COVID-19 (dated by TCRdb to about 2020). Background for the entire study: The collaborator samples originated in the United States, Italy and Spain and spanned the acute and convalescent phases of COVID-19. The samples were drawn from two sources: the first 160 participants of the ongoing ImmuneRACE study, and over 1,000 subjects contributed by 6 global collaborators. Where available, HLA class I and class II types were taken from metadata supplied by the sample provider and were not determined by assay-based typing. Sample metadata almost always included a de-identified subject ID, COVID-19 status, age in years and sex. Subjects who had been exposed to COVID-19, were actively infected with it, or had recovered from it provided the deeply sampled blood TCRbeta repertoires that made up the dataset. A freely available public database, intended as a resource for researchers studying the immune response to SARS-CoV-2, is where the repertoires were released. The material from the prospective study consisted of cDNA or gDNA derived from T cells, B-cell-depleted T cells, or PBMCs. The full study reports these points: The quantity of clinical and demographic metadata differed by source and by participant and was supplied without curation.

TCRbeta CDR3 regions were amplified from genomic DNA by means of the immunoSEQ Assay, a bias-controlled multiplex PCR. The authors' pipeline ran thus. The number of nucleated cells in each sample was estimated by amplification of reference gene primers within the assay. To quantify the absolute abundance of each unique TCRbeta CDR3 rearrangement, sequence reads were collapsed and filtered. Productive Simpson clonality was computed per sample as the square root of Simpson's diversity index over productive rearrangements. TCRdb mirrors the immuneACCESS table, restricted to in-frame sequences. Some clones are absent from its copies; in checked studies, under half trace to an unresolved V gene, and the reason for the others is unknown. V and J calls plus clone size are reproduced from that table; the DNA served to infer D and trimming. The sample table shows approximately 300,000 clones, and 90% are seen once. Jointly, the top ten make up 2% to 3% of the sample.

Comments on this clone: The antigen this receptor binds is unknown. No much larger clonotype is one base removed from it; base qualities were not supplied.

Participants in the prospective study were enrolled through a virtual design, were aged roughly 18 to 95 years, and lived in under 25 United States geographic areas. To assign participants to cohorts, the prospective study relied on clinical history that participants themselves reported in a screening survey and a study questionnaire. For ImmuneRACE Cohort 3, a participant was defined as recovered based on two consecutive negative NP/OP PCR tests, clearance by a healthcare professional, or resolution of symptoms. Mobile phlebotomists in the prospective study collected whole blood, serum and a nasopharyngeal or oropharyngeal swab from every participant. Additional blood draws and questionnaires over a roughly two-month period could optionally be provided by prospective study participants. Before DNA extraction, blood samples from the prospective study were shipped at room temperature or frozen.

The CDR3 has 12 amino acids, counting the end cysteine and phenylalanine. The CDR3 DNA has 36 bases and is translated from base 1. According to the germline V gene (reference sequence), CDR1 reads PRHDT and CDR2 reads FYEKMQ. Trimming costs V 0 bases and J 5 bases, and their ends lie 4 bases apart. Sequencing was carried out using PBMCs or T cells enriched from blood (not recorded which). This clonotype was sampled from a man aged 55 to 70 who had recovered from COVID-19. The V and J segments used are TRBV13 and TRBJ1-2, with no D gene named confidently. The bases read TGTGCCAGCAGCTTAGGTACATATGGCTACACCTTC. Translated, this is CASSLGTYGYTF. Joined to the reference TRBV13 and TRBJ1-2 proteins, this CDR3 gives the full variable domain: AAGVIQSPRHLIKEKRETATLKCYPIPRHDTVYWYQQGPGQDPQFLISFYEKMQSDKGSIPDRFSAQQFSDYHSELNMSSLELGDSALYFCASSLGTYGYTFGSGTRLTVV.